The 6 T cell receptor beta chains listed next were all sequenced from one sample in a study of identical twins. TCRdb independently ran MiXCR on the 5' RACE reads; one entry per CDR3 protein. The data show 750,000 to 950,000 distinct CDR3 sequences, approximately 13% seen once. These same data were also listed under a study on yellow fever vaccine responses in identical twins.

The specimen sequenced was PBMCs. The receptors shown here come from a woman aged 18 to 35 in good health.

This clonotype has ten or more counts. The chain combines TRBV7-3 with TRBJ2-1, with 7 nucleotides matching TRBD2. This CDR3 is built from 15 residues. Trimming took 2 bases from V and 2 from J; bases not matched to a gene: 3. The germline V gene has CDR1 SGHTA and CDR2 FQGTGA. Here the CDR3 DNA reads TGTGCCAGCAGCTTAGGGAGGGACCCCTACAATGAGCAGTTCTTC. Residues: CASSLGRDPYNEQFF.

The chain is built from TRBV21-1 and TRBJ2-7; the table's D call TRBD2 went unverified against the DNA. TRBV21-1 is tagged as a pseudogene. CDR3 size: 12 residues. The CDR3 here is CASTHRGDEQYF. The CDR3 nucleotides read TGTGCCAGCACTCATAGGGGAGACGAGCAGTACTTC.

The genes are TRBV7-9 and TRBJ2-3, with 10 bases that match TRBD2. Trimming removed 5 bases from V and 1 base from J; junction bases left unmatched: 6. Germline values: CDR1 SEHNR, CDR2 FQNEAQ (reference sequence). The CDR3 totals 16 residues. The CDR3 is CASSPPSGSGTDTQYF. The CDR3 DNA is TGTGCCAGCAGCCCTCCTAGCGGGAGTGGCACAGATACGCAGTATTTT.

The chain links TRBV5-1 to TRBJ2-2; 7 bases are a match to TRBD2. This CDR3 is 15 amino acids long. Trimming at V came to 2 bases and at J to 8 bases, leaving 9 bases not matched to a gene. Looked up from germline, CDR1 is SGHRS and CDR2 is YFSETQ. The CDR3 loop is CASSFGLAEPGELFF. CDR3 DNA sequence: TGCGCCAGCAGCTTCGGCCTAGCGGAACCGGGGGAGCTGTTTTTT.

In its sample, this clonotype was seen a few times. The chain couples TRBV3-1 to TRBJ2-5, with 8 bases matching TRBD2. This CDR3 comprises 16 residues. Germline lookup yields CDR1 LGHDT and CDR2 YNNKEL (reference sequence). J gave up 3 bases and V 4 bases, and 10 bases lay outside the gene matches. CDR3 bases: TGTGCCAGCAGCCCGCGGTGGCGGGGGGCTGAAGAGACCCAGTACTTC. Translation: CASSPRWRGAEETQYF.

The sample holds a few counts of this clonotype. CDR3: CASSLSENQPQHF. The CDR3 nucleotides read TGTGCCAGCAGTTTATCCGAGAATCAGCCCCAGCATTTT. The J gene is TRBJ1-5, the V gene TRBV12-3 or TRBV12-4; no firm D call. Trimming left V 2 bases short and J 4 bases short, with 6 bases between. This CDR3 spans 13 amino acids.